The table lists the clone carrying this T cell receptor beta chain with many counts. TCR beta CDR3 region amplification was performed from RNA transcripts. With the HTBI primer set, the TCR CDR3 went through a first round of RT-PCR. TCRdb re-derived calls from the multiplex PCR reads in MiXCR, one entry per CDR3 protein. The repertoire holds roughly 550,000 distinct CDR3 sequences, with 16% as singletons. Germline V gene lookup returns CDR1 SGHAT and CDR2 FQNNGV. V was cut by 1 base and J by 6 bases, with 11 bases left in between. The CDR3 consists of 14 residues. The data originate from a study of T cells in Graves' hyperthyroidism and ophthalmopathy. Study at large: Peripheral blood was taken when the disease was first diagnosed, before any treatment began.

In the ophthalmopathy cohort, Clinical Activity Score was at least 3, NOSPECS grade at least 4, and duration under 3 months. The study left out patients who had uncontrolled infection, other autoimmune disease, pregnancy or lactation. Diagnosis relied on clinical symptoms, serum thyroxine and TRAb, thyroid ultrasound and orbital computed tomography. The TCR originated in a woman in her 30s with Graves' ophthalmopathy. The V and J genes are TRBV11-2 and TRBJ2-3; D call uncertain. Sequencing used blood. The CDR3 sequence is CASSLVVAPDTQYF. For the CDR3, the DNA is TGTGCCAGCAGCTTAGTCGTTGCACCTGATACGCAGTATTTT.